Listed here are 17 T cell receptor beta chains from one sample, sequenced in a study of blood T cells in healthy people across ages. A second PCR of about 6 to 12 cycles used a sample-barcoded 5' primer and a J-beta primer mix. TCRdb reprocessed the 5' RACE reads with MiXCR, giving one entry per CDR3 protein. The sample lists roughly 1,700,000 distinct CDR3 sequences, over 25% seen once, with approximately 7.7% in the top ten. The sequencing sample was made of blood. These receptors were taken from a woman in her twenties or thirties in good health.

Here the CDR3 reads CASSRADRGYNEQFF. Written as DNA, the CDR3 is TGTGCCAGCAGCCGGGCGGACAGAGGTTACAATGAGCAGTTCTTC. The rearrangement links TRBV7-6 to TRBJ2-1, with D possibly being TRBD1 (6 bases). The CDR3 spans 15 residues. V lost 5 bases to trimming and J lost 4 bases, with 15 bases between them. Germline V CDR1 and CDR2: SGHVS, FNYEAQ.

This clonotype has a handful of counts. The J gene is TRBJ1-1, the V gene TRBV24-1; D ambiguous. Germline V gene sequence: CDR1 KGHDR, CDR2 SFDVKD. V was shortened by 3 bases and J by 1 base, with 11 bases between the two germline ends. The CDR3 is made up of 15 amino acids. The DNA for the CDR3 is TGTGCCACCAGTGATCCCGACGGGCAGAACACTGAAGCTTTCTTT. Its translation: CATSDPDGQNTEAFF.

The CDR3 DNA is TGCAGCGTTGAAGACCGGGGGGTGGGTGAGACCCAGTACTTC. Residues: CSVEDRGVGETQYF. The rearrangement uses TRBV29-1 and TRBJ2-5; 7 bases align to TRBD2. Trimming at V came to 0 bases and at J to 5 bases, leaving 6 bases not matched to a gene. Germline assignment: CDR1 SQVTM and CDR2 ANQGSEA. CDR3 length: 14 residues.

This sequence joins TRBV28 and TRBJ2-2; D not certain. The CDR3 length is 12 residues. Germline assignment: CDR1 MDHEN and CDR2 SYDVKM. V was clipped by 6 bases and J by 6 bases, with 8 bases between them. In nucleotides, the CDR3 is TGTGCCAGCAGCCCCTTTCCCGGGGAGCTGTTTTTT. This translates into CASSPFPGELFF. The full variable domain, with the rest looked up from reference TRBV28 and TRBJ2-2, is DVKVTQSSRYLVKRTGEKVFLECVQDMDHENMFWYRQDPGLGLRLIYFSYDVKMKEKGDIPEGYSVSREKKERFSLILESASTNQTSMYLCASSPFPGELFFGEGSRLTVL.

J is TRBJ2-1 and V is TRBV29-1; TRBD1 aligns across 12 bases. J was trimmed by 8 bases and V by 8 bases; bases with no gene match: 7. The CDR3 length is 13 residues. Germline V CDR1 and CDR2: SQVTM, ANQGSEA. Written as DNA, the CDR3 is TGCAGCCGTTCGGGGACAGGGGGCCATGAGCAGTTCTTC. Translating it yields CSRSGTGGHEQFF.

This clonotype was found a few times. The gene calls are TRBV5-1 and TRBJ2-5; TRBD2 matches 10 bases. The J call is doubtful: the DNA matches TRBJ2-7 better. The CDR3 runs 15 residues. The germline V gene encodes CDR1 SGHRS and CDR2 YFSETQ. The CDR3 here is CASSYDSGGFYEQYF. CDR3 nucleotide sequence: TGCGCCAGCAGTTACGATAGCGGGGGGTTCTACGAGCAGTACTTC.

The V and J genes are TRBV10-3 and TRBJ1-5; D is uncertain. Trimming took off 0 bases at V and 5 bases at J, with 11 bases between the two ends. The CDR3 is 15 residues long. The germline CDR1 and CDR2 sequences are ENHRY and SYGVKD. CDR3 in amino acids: CAISESGRSYQPQHF. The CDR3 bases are TGTGCCATCAGTGAGTCAGGCAGGTCCTATCAGCCCCAGCATTTT.

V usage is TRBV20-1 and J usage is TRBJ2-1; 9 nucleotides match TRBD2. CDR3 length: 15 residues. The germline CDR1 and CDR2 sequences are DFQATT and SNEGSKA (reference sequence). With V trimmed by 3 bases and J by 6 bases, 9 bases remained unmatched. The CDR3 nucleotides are TGCAGTGCTAGGCGCGCGGGAGGGCCGACCAATGAGCAGTTCTTC. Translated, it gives CSARRAGGPTNEQFF.

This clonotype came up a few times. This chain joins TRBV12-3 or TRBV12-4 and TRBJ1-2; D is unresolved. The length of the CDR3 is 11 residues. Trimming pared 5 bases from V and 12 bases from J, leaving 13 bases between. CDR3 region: CASSPGQEHTF. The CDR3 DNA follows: TGTGCCAGCAGTCCCGGGCAGGAACACACCTTC.

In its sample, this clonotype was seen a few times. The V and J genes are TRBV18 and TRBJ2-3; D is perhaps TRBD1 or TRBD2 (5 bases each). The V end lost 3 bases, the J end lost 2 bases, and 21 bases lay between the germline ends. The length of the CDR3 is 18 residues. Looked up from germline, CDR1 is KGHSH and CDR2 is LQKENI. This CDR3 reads CASSPDTGGPRHTDTQYF. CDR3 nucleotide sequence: TGTGCCAGCTCACCGGATACTGGGGGTCCTCGGCACACAGATACGCAGTATTTT.

For the CDR3, the DNA is TGCGCCAGCAGCTTAAAAGGGGATTATTACAATGAGCAGTTCTTC. Its translation is CASSLKGDYYNEQFF. This chain joins TRBV5-1 and TRBJ2-1; possible D gene TRBD1, 5 bases. Germline-derived CDR1 and CDR2 are SGHRS and YFSETQ. Trimming pared 2 bases from V and 4 bases from J, leaving 13 bases between. The CDR3 has 15 residues.

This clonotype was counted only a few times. The CDR3 region is CSVGTGWDQPQHF. CDR3 bases: TGCAGCGTTGGGACAGGGTGGGACCAGCCCCAGCATTTT. This chain joins TRBV29-1 and TRBJ1-5; 8 nucleotides align to TRBD1. Looked up from germline, CDR1 is SQVTM and CDR2 is ANQGSEA. The CDR3 totals 13 residues. With 4 bases clipped from V and 7 bases from J, the junction kept 6 bases outside the gene matches.

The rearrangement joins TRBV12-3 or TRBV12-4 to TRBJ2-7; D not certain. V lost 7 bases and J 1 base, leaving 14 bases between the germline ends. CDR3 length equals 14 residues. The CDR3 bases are TGTGCCAGCACATTGGGTGGGTTTTCCTACGAGCAGTACTTC. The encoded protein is CASTLGGFSYEQYF.

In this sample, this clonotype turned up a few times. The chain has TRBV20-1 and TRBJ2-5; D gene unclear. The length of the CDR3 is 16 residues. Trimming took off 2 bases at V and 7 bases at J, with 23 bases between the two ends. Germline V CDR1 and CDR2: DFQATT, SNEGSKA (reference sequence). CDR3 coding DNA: TGCAGTGCTAGAAGCCTTCAGGATAGCAGACTTGGGACCCAGTACTTC. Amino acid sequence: CSARSLQDSRLGTQYF.

The CDR3: CASSLSQTGTANSYTF. The CDR3 nucleotides read TGTGCCAGCAGCTTGTCCCAGACCGGGACAGCGAACTCCTACACCTTC. The V and J genes are TRBV5-5 and TRBJ1-2, with TRBD1 matching over 7 bases. The germline CDR1 and CDR2 sequences are SGHKS and YYEKEE (reference sequence). This CDR3 has 16 amino acids. With 1 base clipped from V and 10 bases from J, the junction kept 16 bases outside the gene matches.

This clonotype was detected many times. The CDR3 protein is CASSRLRQGLYEQYF. For the CDR3, the DNA is TGTGCCAGCAGTCGACTACGACAGGGGCTCTACGAGCAGTACTTC. The rearrangement joins TRBV12-3 or TRBV12-4 to TRBJ2-7; the match to TRBD1 covers 8 bases. The CDR3 consists of 15 residues. V was pared by 5 bases and J by 3 bases, with 9 bases of the junction left unmatched.

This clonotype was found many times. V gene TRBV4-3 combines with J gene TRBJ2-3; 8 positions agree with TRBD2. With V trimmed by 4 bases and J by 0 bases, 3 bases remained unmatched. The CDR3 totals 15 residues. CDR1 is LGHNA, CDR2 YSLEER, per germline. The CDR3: CASSPGGSSTDTQYF. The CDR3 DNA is TGCGCCAGCAGCCCGGGGGGGTCTAGCACAGATACGCAGTATTTT.